This is a list of T cell receptor beta chains from one sample in a study of shared clonotypes between healthy human individuals. The protocol was immunoSEQ multiplex PCR, while the TCRdb copy is restricted to in-frame clones and leaves out a portion. The sample lists a few million clones, approximately 93% occurring once. The sample comprised naive CD4+ T cells from PBMCs. These receptor sequences come from a man between 18 and 29 years old in good health. Some clones in this sample may be carry-over from other donors' samples. The CDR3 runs from the conserved cysteine through the conserved F or W. Fields, in order: CDR3 length, clone size, V gene, J gene, D gene, CDR3 DNA, CDR3 protein. A D gene is named only where the DNA matches it firmly. Some rows have no size entry. The others give once, few or many, or a class for an expanded clone.

13,.,TRBV11-2,TRBJ2-5,.,TGTGCCAGCAGCTTCGGGAGTCAAGAGACCCAGTACTTC,CASSFGSQETQYF
17,.,TRBV4-2,TRBJ2-3,TRBD1,TGTGCCAGCAGCCAAGAATTCGGACAGGGGGCCACAGATACGCAGTATTTT,CASSQEFGQGATDTQYF
17,.,TRBV4-1,TRBJ2-5,TRBD2,TGCGCCAGCAGCCAAGATTCTCGGGGGGGGGAAGAAGAGACCCAGTACTTC,CASSQDSRGGEEETQYF
15,.,TRBV7-2,TRBJ1-1,TRBD1,TGTGCCAGCAGAATGACAGGGGGTATGAACACTGAAGCTTTCTTT,CASRMTGGMNTEAFF
15,.,TRBV5-1,TRBJ2-7,TRBD2,TGCGCCAGCACGCTAGCGGGCTTGAGCTCCTACGAGCAGTACTTC,CASTLAGLSSYEQYF
12,.,TRBV28,TRBJ1-2,.,TGTGCCAGCAGTTTGAGACTGGGGGGGTACACCTTC,CASSLRLGGYTF
18,.,TRBV5-6,TRBJ1-2,TRBD1,TGTGCCAGCAGCCCGCTAGGGACAGGGGGCTCTAGCGGCTATGGCTACACCTTC,CASSPLGTGGSSGYGYTF
13,.,TRBV28,TRBJ1-1,.,TGTGCCAGCAGTTTATCCCTACGCGCTGAAGCTTTCTTT,CASSLSLRAEAFF
14,few,TRBV7-2,TRBJ1-5,.,TGTGCCAGCAGCTTAAGTATTAGCAATCAGCCCCAGCATTTT,CASSLSISNQPQHF
16,.,TRBV5-1,TRBJ2-5,.,TGCGCCAGCAGGCCATCCGGCGATTTCCCAAGACTGGCCCAGTACTTC,CASRPSGDFPRLAQYF
15,.,TRBV30,TRBJ2-1,TRBD2,TGTGCCTGGAGTCGACTAGCGGGTACCTACAATGAGCAGTTCTTC,CAWSRLAGTYNEQFF
16,once,TRBV10-3,TRBJ2-1,TRBD2,TGTGCCATCAGTCGCACCGTGGGGGAGGGATTAAATGAGCAGTTCTTC,CAISRTVGEGLNEQFF
13,.,TRBV28,TRBJ1-1,.,TGTGCCAGCAGTTTTGGCAGTAAAGCTGAAGCTTTCTTT,CASSFGSKAEAFF
9,few,TRBV28,TRBJ1-5,.,TGTAGGGGTAATCAGCCCCAGCATTTT,CRGNQPQHF
17,.,TRBV5-1,TRBJ2-5,.,TGCGCCAGCAGCCTACTGGGGACTGGGATCGGGGAAGAGACCCAGTACTTC,CASSLLGTGIGEETQYF
11,.,TRBV28,TRBJ2-1,.,TGTGCCGCGGGTCGGGGGAATGAGCAGTTCTTC,CAAGRGNEQFF
17,.,TRBV6-1,TRBJ2-1,.,TGTGCCAGCAGTGGCCTCAGGGCAGACAGCTCCTACAATGAGCAGTTCTTC,CASSGLRADSSYNEQFF
18,.,TRBV28,TRBJ2-7,.,TGTGCCAGCACTCCCGGGGGACAGACCCCGCCCTATAGCTACGAGCAGTACTTC,CASTPGGQTPPYSYEQYF
15,.,TRBV6-1,TRBJ2-2,.,TGTGCCAGCAGTGATAGGAACAGATACACCGGGGAGCTGTTTTTT,CASSDRNRYTGELFF
17,.,TRBV28,TRBJ2-4,TRBD1,TGTGCCAGCAGTTTACCCCGGCAGGGGGTAGCCAAAAACATTCAGTACTTC,CASSLPRQGVAKNIQYF
14,.,TRBV6-6,TRBJ2-7,TRBD1,TGTGCCAGCAGTGCCGGACAGGGGGCCTACGAGCAGTACTTC,CASSAGQGAYEQYF
11,.,TRBV6-5,TRBJ2-7,.,TGTGCCAGCAGTCCTTACTACGAGCAGTACTTC,CASSPYYEQYF
12,.,TRBV7-9,TRBJ2-7,.,TGTGCCAGCAGCTTGAAGTCAGCCGAGCAGTACTTC,CASSLKSAEQYF
15,.,TRBV15,TRBJ2-5,.,TGTGCCACCAGCAGAGACCCCCGGGGGTGGGAGACCCAGTACTTC,CATSRDPRGWETQYF
14,once,TRBV14,TRBJ1-2,TRBD1,TGTGCCAGCAGCCAGAACAGACAGGGCGGAGGCTACACCTTC,CASSQNRQGGGYTF
15,.,TRBV25-1,TRBJ2-5,TRBD1,TGTGCCAGCAGTGAATATAAGAAACAGGGGGTGACCCAGTACTTC,CASSEYKKQGVTQYF
12,few,TRBV28,TRBJ2-5,.,TGTGCCAGCAGTTCAGTAGCCGAGACCCAGTACTTC,CASSSVAETQYF
14,.,TRBV7-2,TRBJ2-7,.,TGTGCCAGCAGCCGGGACCGGGCAAGAGGCGAGCAGTACTTC,CASSRDRARGEQYF
15,few,TRBV4-1,TRBJ1-5,.,TGCGCCAGCAGCCAAGTAGGGGATAGCAATCAGCCCCAGCATTTT,CASSQVGDSNQPQHF
15,.,TRBV7-9,TRBJ2-1,TRBD2,TGTGCCAGCAGCTTAAGGACTAGCGGGAGCAGTCTCCCGTTCTTC,CASSLRTSGSSLPFF
13,.,TRBV7-3,TRBJ2-7,.,TGTGCCAGCAGCTTAACGAGGCGGTACGAGCAGTACTTC,CASSLTRRYEQYF
15,.,TRBV28,TRBJ2-1,.,TGTGCCAGCAGTTTATTAGCCGGGAGTGGTAATGAGCAGTTCTTC,CASSLLAGSGNEQFF
16,.,TRBV5-1,TRBJ2-3,TRBD2,TGCGCCAGCAGCTTGGCGACTAGCGGAACCACAGATACGCAGTATTTT,CASSLATSGTTDTQYF
15,once,TRBV15,TRBJ2-7,.,TGTGCCACCAACAAGGAACCCGGGGCCGACGGCGAGCAGTACTTC,CATNKEPGADGEQYF
16,.,TRBV10-3,TRBJ2-2,.,TGTGCCATCAGTGAGCCCAGCGGAGGAAACACCGGGGAGCTGTTTTTT,CAISEPSGGNTGELFF
17,.,TRBV28,TRBJ2-1,TRBD2,TGTGCCAGCAGTTTCCCCCAGGGGCCTAGCGGGAACAATGAGCAGTTCTTC,CASSFPQGPSGNNEQFF
14,.,TRBV27,TRBJ1-2,.,TGTGCCAGCAGTCCCTCGCGGACTGGCTTGGGCTACACCTTC,CASSPSRTGLGYTF
14,.,TRBV28,TRBJ1-5,.,TGTGCCAGCAGTTTATGGGGTGATGGTCAGCCCCAGCATTTT,CASSLWGDGQPQHF
13,.,TRBV30,TRBJ2-7,.,TGTGCCTGGAGTCCGGGAGTCAGCTACGAGCAGTACTTC,CAWSPGVSYEQYF
13,once,TRBV6-6,TRBJ1-1,TRBD1,TGTGCCAGCCCAGGGGGCTCGGGCACTGAAGCTTTCTTT,CASPGGSGTEAFF
13,.,TRBV6-5,TRBJ1-1,.,TGTGCCAGCCGGGAAAGGGCGAACACTGAAGCTTTCTTT,CASRERANTEAFF
14,.,TRBV2,TRBJ2-5,TRBD1,TGTGCCAGCAGTCGGGACAGGGGACAAGAGACCCAGTACTTC,CASSRDRGQETQYF